The rows below give T cell receptor beta chains drawn from one sample of a study of control samples from healthy donors and cancer patients. Sequencing used immunoSEQ multiplex PCR; TCRdb keeps in-frame clones, though not all of them. Of about 170,000 clones in the sample, 85% to 95% were seen once. The sequencing sample was made of blood. The receptors were gathered from a woman aged 60-75 years in good health. Each CDR3 is given with its conserved first and last residue. A D gene is named only where the DNA matches it firmly. Only part of the rows carry a size: once, few, many, or a class if the clone is expanded.

-	TRBV21-1	TRBJ1-1	-	14	TGTGCCAGCAGCAAAAAGTCAGGGAGCACTGAAGCTTTCTTT	CASSKKSGSTEAFF
-	TRBV27	TRBJ2-5	-	17	TGTGCCAGCAGTTCAAAATCCAGGTGGCTATACCAAGAGACCCAGTACTTC	CASSSKSRWLYQETQYF
TRBD1	TRBV5-1	TRBJ2-7	-	14	TGCGCCAGCAGCTTAGGACAGGCTTACTACGAGCAGTACTTC	CASSLGQAYYEQYF
-	TRBV7-3	TRBJ1-1	once	13	TGTGCCAGCAGCTTGACCGAGAACACTGAAGCTTTCTTT	CASSLTENTEAFF
TRBD2	TRBV10-1	TRBJ2-4	-	16	TGCGCCAGCAGTGTTAGCGGGGGGACTGCCAAAAACATTCAGTACTTC	CASSVSGGTAKNIQYF
TRBD2	TRBV7-2	TRBJ2-3	-	16	TGTGCCAGCAGCTTAGCGCTAGCGGCCACCACAGATACGCAGTATTTT	CASSLALAATTDTQYF
-	TRBV29-1	TRBJ2-3	-	13	TGCAGCGTTGCCGCTGGGGGCGCAGATACGCAGTATTTT	CSVAAGGADTQYF
-	TRBV19	TRBJ1-1	-	14	TGTGCCAGTAGTATCGCCGCAGGGAGCACTGAAGCTTTCTTT	CASSIAAGSTEAFF
-	TRBV27	TRBJ1-4	-	15	TGTGCCAGCAGCCCTATCGGGGCCCTTAATGAAAAACTGTTTTTT	CASSPIGALNEKLFF
TRBD1	TRBV4-1	TRBJ1-3	-	16	TGCGCCAGCAGCCAAGCCGGACAGGGGGCTGGAAACACCATATATTTT	CASSQAGQGAGNTIYF
TRBD1	TRBV14	TRBJ2-1	-	16	TGTGCCAGCAGCCCAAGACAGGGATTCTCCTACAATGAGCAGTTCTTC	CASSPRQGFSYNEQFF
-	TRBV4-3	TRBJ1-2	-	17	TGCGCCAGCAGCCAAGAAACGGGACGCGGGATTCCTTATGGCTACACCTTC	CASSQETGRGIPYGYTF
TRBD1	TRBV7-9	TRBJ1-1	-	14	TGTGCCAGCAGCGCCCAGGGGGGGAACACTGAAGCTTTCTTT	CASSAQGGNTEAFF
TRBD1	TRBV6-5	TRBJ1-3	-	15	TGTGCCAGCAGTCTTCGGGACAGGGAGGGAAACACCATATATTTT	CASSLRDREGNTIYF
-	TRBV6-2/TRBV6-3	TRBJ2-7	once	11	TGTGCCAGCAGTTATACCTACGAGCAGTACTTC	CASSYTYEQYF
-	TRBV29-1	TRBJ1-2	-	14	TGCAGCGTTGAAGAACTGTATAGGGTAGATGGCTACACCTTC	CSVEELYRVDGYTF
-	TRBV29-1	TRBJ1-1	few	11	TGCAGCGTTGCGATAGGAACTGAAGCTTTCTTT	CSVAIGTEAFF
-	TRBV6-1	TRBJ2-7	once	16	TGTGCCAGCAGTGATCCAGGGAAGCCCGAGTCGGGTGAGCAGTACTTC	CASSDPGKPESGEQYF
TRBD1	TRBV30	TRBJ2-2	-	13	TGTGCCTGGGTGGGACAGGGCGCCGGGGAGCTGTTTTTT	CAWVGQGAGELFF
TRBD1	TRBV19	TRBJ2-3	-	15	TGTGCCAGTAGGGATCCCGGGACAGGGGCGGATACGCAGTATTTT	CASRDPGTGADTQYF
-	TRBV12-3/TRBV12-4	TRBJ2-7	-	12	TGTGCCAGCAGTTTGGGGGAGTTAGAGCAGTACTTC	CASSLGELEQYF
TRBD1	TRBV24-1	TRBJ1-2	-	15	TGTGCCACCAGTGTTGAGGACAGGACTAACTATGGCTACACCTTC	CATSVEDRTNYGYTF
-	TRBV6-5	TRBJ1-1	once	13	TGTGCCAGCAGTTACGGGCAGGTCACTGAAGCTTTCTTT	CASSYGQVTEAFF
TRBD1	TRBV6-5	TRBJ2-5	-	13	TGTGCCAGCAGTTGGACAGGGGCAGAGACCCAGTACTTC	CASSWTGAETQYF
-	TRBV19	TRBJ1-3	-	13	TGTGCCAGTAGTGGACTATCTGGAAACACCATATATTTT	CASSGLSGNTIYF
-	TRBV7-2	TRBJ1-2	-	13	TGTGCCAGCAGCTCCCGGACAAAACATGGCTACACCTTC	CASSSRTKHGYTF
-	TRBV5-1	TRBJ2-7	-	14	TGCGCCAGCAGCTCGGGTGACAGGAAGGCCGAGCAGTACTTC	CASSSGDRKAEQYF
-	TRBV23-1	TRBJ1-1	-	15	TGCGCCAGCAGGGGCTATGGGGTTCTGAACACTGAAGCTTTCTTT	CASRGYGVLNTEAFF